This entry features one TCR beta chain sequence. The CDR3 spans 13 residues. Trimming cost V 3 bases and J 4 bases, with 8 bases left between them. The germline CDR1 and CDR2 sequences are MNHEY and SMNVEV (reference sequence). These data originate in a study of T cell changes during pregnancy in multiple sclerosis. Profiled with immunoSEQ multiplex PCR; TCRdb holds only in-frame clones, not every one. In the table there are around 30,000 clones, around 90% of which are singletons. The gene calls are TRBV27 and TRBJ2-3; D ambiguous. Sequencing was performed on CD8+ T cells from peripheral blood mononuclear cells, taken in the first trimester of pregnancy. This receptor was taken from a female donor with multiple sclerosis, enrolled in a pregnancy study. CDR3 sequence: CASSFFLSDTQYF. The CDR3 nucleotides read TGTGCCAGCAGTTTCTTCTTGTCAGATACGCAGTATTTT.